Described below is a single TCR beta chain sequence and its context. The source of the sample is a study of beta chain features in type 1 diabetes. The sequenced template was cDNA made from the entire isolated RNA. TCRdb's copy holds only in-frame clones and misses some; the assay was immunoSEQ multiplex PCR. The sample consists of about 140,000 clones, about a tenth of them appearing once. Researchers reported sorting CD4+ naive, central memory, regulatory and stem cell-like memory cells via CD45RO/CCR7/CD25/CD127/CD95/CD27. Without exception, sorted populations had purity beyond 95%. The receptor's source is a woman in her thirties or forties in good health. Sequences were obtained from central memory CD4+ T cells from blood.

For the CDR3, the DNA is TGCGCCAGCAGCCAAGAAACTAGCGGGGGGGACTACGAGCAGTACTTC. Amino acids: CASSQETSGGDYEQYF. V and J are TRBV4-3 and TRBJ2-7, with 13 positions matching TRBD2. The V gene's germline CDR1 is LGHNA and CDR2 YSLEER. The trim removed 0 bases at V and 3 bases at J, leaving 2 bases unmatched. CDR3 length equals 16 residues.